These T cell receptor beta chains were read from a single sample in a study of early T cells in non-severe SARS-CoV-2 infection. TCRdb redid the calling of the 5' RACE reads with MiXCR, one entry per CDR3 protein. Of more than 50,000 distinct CDR3 sequences listed, about 13% were seen once; the top ten hold about a tenth. The sample was whole blood, taken at baseline. The receptors were gathered from an adult who was a healthcare worker with PCR-confirmed SARS-CoV-2 infection or an uninfected control (not recorded which). The CDR3 runs from the conserved cysteine through the conserved F or W. A D gene is named only where the DNA matches it firmly. Size tells how often a clone was seen (once, few, many) or the class of an expanded clone, and some rows leave it out.

>TRBD1|TRBJ2-4|TRBV2|-
TGTGCCAGCACCCCCGACAGGGGGCTGTACTTC
CASTPDRGLYF
>-|TRBJ1-1|TRBV6-5|-
TGTGCCAGCCGAACCGGGGCTAACACTGAAGCTTTCTTT
CASRTGANTEAFF
>TRBD1|TRBJ2-3|TRBV11-3|-
TGTGCCAGCAGCGCGGGACAGGGGGATGGAGATACGCAGTATTTT
CASSAGQGDGDTQYF
>TRBD1|TRBJ1-2|TRBV20-1|many
TGCAGTGCTATAATGACAGGGATCAACTATGGCTACACCTTC
CSAIMTGINYGYTF
>-|TRBJ2-7|TRBV6-6|-
TGTGCCAGCAGTTACAAGGGTTACGAGCAGTACTTC
CASSYKGYEQYF
>-|TRBJ2-2|TRBV6-1|-
TGTGCCAGCACGGGGGTATGGGCCGGGGAGCTGTTTTTT
CASTGVWAGELFF
>-|TRBJ1-2|TRBV9|few
TGTGCCAGCAGCGTAGCCTCGTACAGTACCGTTGACTATGGCTACACCTTC
CASSVASYSTVDYGYTF
>-|TRBJ1-1|TRBV28|many
TGTGCCAGCAGAACTACAGGGAACACTGAAGCTTTTTTT
CASRTTGNTEAFF
>-|TRBJ1-1|TRBV7-9|few
TGTGCCAGCAGCTCCCGCCGTCCGGGGGCGAATGCTTTCTTT
CASSSRRPGANAFF
>TRBD2|TRBJ2-7|TRBV28|few
TGTGCCAGCCGACTCGGGGGGGGCTCCTACGAGCAGTACTTC
CASRLGGGSYEQYF
>-|TRBJ1-1|TRBV7-8|many
TGTGCCAGCAGCTTAGGGACACGGACTGAAGCTTTCTTT
CASSLGTRTEAFF
>TRBD2|TRBJ2-2|TRBV5-1|-
TGCGCCAGCAGCCTTCGGACTAGCGGTTCCACCGGGGAGCTGTTTTTT
CASSLRTSGSTGELFF
>-|TRBJ2-5|TRBV20-1|-
TGCAGTGCTAGAGTACTCCCCGGGCAAGAGACCCAGTACTTC
CSARVLPGQETQYF
>-|TRBJ1-6|TRBV7-2|-
TGTGCCAGCAGCGTTGCACCGGGATCGGCTAATTCACCCCTCCACTTT
CASSVAPGSANSPLHF
>-|TRBJ2-7|TRBV25-1|-
TGTGCCAGCAGTGAAGGTTTGATGGACAGACTATACGAGCAGTACTTC
CASSEGLMDRLYEQYF
>-|TRBJ2-7|TRBV7-9|-
TGTGCCAGCAGCCGGGACTTAACCTACGAGCAGTACTTC
CASSRDLTYEQYF
>TRBD1|TRBJ2-7|TRBV29-1|-
TGCAGCGTGAGGGGACAGAGGGGCGAGCAGTACTTC
CSVRGQRGEQYF
>TRBD2|TRBJ2-1|TRBV7-9|-
TGTGCCAGCAGCTTATGGACCCCTGGGACTAGCGATGAGCAGTTCTTC
CASSLWTPGTSDEQFF
>-|TRBJ2-1|TRBV19|-
TGTGCCAGTAGTATAGGCCAGCCATACAATGAGCAGTTCTTC
CASSIGQPYNEQFF
>TRBD1|TRBJ2-6|TRBV20-1|-
TGCAGCGTGATCCGGGACAGAGGCTCTGGGGCCAACGTCCTGACTTTC
CSVIRDRGSGANVLTF
>-|TRBJ2-3|TRBV28|-
TGTGCCAGCAGTCTCCAGGGTTCAGATACGCAGTATTTT
CASSLQGSDTQYF
>-|TRBJ1-5|TRBV6-1|few
TGTGCCAGCCACTTTGGAATTACTCAGCCCCAGCATTTT
CASHFGITQPQHF
>TRBD2|TRBJ2-5|TRBV20-1|-
TGCAGTGCTAGAGATCATAGCGGGAGAACAGAGACCCAGTACTTC
CSARDHSGRTETQYF
>-|TRBJ2-7|TRBV5-1|-
TGCGCCAGCAGCTTCAACAGCTACGAGCAGTACTTC
CASSFNSYEQYF
>-|TRBJ2-5|TRBV21-1|few
TGTGCCAGCAGCCCCCGCGAGCGGGAGCGGGCCCAAGAGACCCAGTACTTC
CASSPRERERAQETQYF
>TRBD1|TRBJ2-7|TRBV2|many
TGTGCCATACGACAGGGGGACCTCTACGAGCAGTACTTC
CAIRQGDLYEQYF
>-|TRBJ1-1|TRBV5-6|large
TGTGCCAGCAGCTTGGCGGGAGTCAGGGGGAACACTGAAGCTTTCTTT
CASSLAGVRGNTEAFF
>TRBD1|TRBJ2-7|TRBV19|few
TGTGCCAGTAGTATCGGACAGGGGGGACCCTACGAGCAGTACTTC
CASSIGQGGPYEQYF
>TRBD1|TRBJ2-2|TRBV9|-
TGTGCCAGCAGCATGGACAGGGGGCGGGTAACGAACACCGGGGAGCTGTTTTTT
CASSMDRGRVTNTGELFF
>-|TRBJ2-7|TRBV5-1|-
TGCGCCAGCAGCTTGACAGCAGTATCCTACGAGCAGTACTTC
CASSLTAVSYEQYF
>-|TRBJ2-6|TRBV9|-
TGTGCCGGCACGCCGGCCCCCTCCTCTGGGGCCAACGTCCTGACTTTC
CAGTPAPSSGANVLTF
>-|TRBJ2-7|TRBV7-6|few
TGTGCCAGCAGCTTAAGGTACAGGGAATTTAACGAGCAGTACTTC
CASSLRYREFNEQYF
>-|TRBJ2-7|TRBV3-1|-
TGTGCCAGCAGCCAAGATATTGGGACCTACGAGCAGTACTTC
CASSQDIGTYEQYF
>-|TRBJ1-5|TRBV10-2|few
TGCGCCAGCAGTGTTGCGGGAAATCAGCCCCAGCATTTT
CASSVAGNQPQHF
>-|TRBJ1-6|TRBV30|many
TGTGCCTGGAGGCACTATTTGGGTGAGACCTATAATTCACCCCTCCACTTT
CAWRHYLGETYNSPLHF
>-|TRBJ2-7|TRBV3-1|few
TGTGCCAGCAGCCAAGTAGGCCAGCCCTACGAGCAGTACTTC
CASSQVGQPYEQYF
>TRBD1|TRBJ2-7|TRBV20-1|few
TGCAGTGCTCGTAGGGGGACAGGGGTCTCCTACGAGCAGTACTTC
CSARRGTGVSYEQYF
>-|TRBJ1-2|TRBV3-1|-
TGTGCCAGCAGCCAAGACAGCCAGAGAAATAACTATGGCTACACCTTC
CASSQDSQRNNYGYTF
>-|TRBJ2-7|TRBV27|-
TGTGCCAGCAGCAGAAGACATCGGGACACAGCCTACGAGCAGTACTTC
CASSRRHRDTAYEQYF
>TRBD2|TRBJ2-7|TRBV20-1|once
TGCAGTGCTACAATTAGCGGGAGCTTATCCGAGCAGTACTTC
CSATISGSLSEQYF
>-|TRBJ2-2|TRBV7-8|-
TGTGCCAGCAGAGCCGGGACGGCCGAGGTCGGGGAGCTGTTTTTT
CASRAGTAEVGELFF
>-|TRBJ2-1|TRBV7-2|-
TGTGCCAGCAGCTTGTCTCCTTACAATGGTGAGCAGTTCTTC
CASSLSPYNGEQFF
>TRBD1|TRBJ2-6|TRBV20-1|-
TGCAGTGCTCGCGACAGGGAGACGGGGGCCAACGTCCTGACTTTC
CSARDRETGANVLTF
>TRBD1|TRBJ1-6|TRBV5-4|-
TGTGCCAGCAGCTTCCGGGACAGGAATTCACCCCTCCACTTT
CASSFRDRNSPLHF
>-|TRBJ2-4|TRBV23-1|few
TGCGCCAGCAGTCAGACCCATGGGATAGCCAAAAACATTCAGTACTTC
CASSQTHGIAKNIQYF
>-|TRBJ2-5|TRBV19|-
TGTGCCAGTAGTATGGGCAGGCAAGAGACCCAGTACTTC
CASSMGRQETQYF
>-|TRBJ2-1|TRBV7-2|few
TGTGCCAGCAGCCAGGTGTCCGGGGGGCCCTACAATGAGCAGTTCTTC
CASSQVSGGPYNEQFF
>-|TRBJ1-5|TRBV6-1|few
TGTGCCAGCAGTCCCGGGGTAAATCAGCCCCAGCATTTT
CASSPGVNQPQHF
>-|TRBJ2-2|TRBV7-8|few
TGTGCCAGCAGCTTAGTGTACACCGGGGAGCTGTTTTTT
CASSLVYTGELFF
>TRBD1|TRBJ1-1|TRBV5-4|few
TGTGCCAGCAGTGAAGACAGACAGGGGAAGAGGACTGAAGCTTTCTTT
CASSEDRQGKRTEAFF